This entry is about one T cell receptor (beta chain). Assay used: immunoSEQ multiplex PCR; TCRdb lists only in-frame clones, some missing. The table shows more than 9,500 clones, with around 68% occurring only once. The V gene end was trimmed by 1 base and the J gene end by 5 bases; junction bases not matched to a gene: 7. Germline V gives CDR1 MNHNS, CDR2 SASEGT. The CDR3 spans 16 residues. This sample was included in a study of T cell clonotyping in hematopoietic cell transplantation. This specimen consisted of peripheral blood mononuclear cells, obtained 180 days after allogeneic stem cell transplant. This TCR was recovered from a male patient aged 60 to 75 who had an allogeneic stem cell transplant from an unrelated donor, so the T cells may come from the graft donor. Some clones in this sample may be carry-over from other donors' samples. The chain has TRBV6-1 and TRBJ2-1; 8 nucleotides agree with TRBD1. In nucleotides, the CDR3 is TGTGCCAGCAGTGAAGGGAATGCAGGGGGCAACAATGAGCAGTTCTTC. Encoded protein: CASSEGNAGGNNEQFF.